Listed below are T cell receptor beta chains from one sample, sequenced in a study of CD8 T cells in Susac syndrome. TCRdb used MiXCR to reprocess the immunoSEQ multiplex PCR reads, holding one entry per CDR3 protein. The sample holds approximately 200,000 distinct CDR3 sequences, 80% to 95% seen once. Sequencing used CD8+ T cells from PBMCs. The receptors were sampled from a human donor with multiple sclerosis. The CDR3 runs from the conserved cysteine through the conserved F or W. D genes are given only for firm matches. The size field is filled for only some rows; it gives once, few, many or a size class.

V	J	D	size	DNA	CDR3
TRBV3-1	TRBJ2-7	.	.	TGTGCCAGCAGCCAAGGAGTTCCAGGCAGCTACGAGCAGTACTTC	CASSQGVPGSYEQYF
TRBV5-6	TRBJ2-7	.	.	TGTGCCAGCAGCTTGGGGGTCACGGGGGCGTCTCAATTGAGTGAGCAGTACTTC	CASSLGVTGASQLSEQYF
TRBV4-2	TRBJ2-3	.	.	TGTGCCACTTCCCCAGGCGGGGATACGCAGTATTTT	CATSPGGDTQYF
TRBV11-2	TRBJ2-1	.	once	TGTGCCAGCAGCTTAGCGGCTGGAAACAATGAGCAGTTCTTC	CASSLAAGNNEQFF
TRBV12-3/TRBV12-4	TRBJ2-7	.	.	TGTGCCAGCAGTCCGGGGATGGCAGGCCACGAGCAGTACTTC	CASSPGMAGHEQYF
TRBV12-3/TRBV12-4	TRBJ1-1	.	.	TGTGCCAGCAGTTCTGGGTTCGGGATTGGCACTGAAGCTTTCTTT	CASSSGFGIGTEAFF
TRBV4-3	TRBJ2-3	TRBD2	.	TGCGCCAGCAGTCCCAGCGGGAGATCGGATACGCAGTATTTT	CASSPSGRSDTQYF
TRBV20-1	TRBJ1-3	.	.	TGCAGTGCTAGAGAGGCGATCTCTGGAAACACCATATATTTT	CSAREAISGNTIYF
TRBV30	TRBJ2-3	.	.	TGTGCCTGGAGTACAGGGTTTTCCACAGATACGCAGTATTTT	CAWSTGFSTDTQYF
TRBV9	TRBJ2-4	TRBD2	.	TGTGCCAGCAGCGTAGGGAGGACTAGCTCCGACATTCAGTACTTC	CASSVGRTSSDIQYF
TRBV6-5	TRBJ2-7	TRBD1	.	TGTGCCAGCAGTTACTCCGGGACAGGGCACTTCGAGCAGTACTTC	CASSYSGTGHFEQYF